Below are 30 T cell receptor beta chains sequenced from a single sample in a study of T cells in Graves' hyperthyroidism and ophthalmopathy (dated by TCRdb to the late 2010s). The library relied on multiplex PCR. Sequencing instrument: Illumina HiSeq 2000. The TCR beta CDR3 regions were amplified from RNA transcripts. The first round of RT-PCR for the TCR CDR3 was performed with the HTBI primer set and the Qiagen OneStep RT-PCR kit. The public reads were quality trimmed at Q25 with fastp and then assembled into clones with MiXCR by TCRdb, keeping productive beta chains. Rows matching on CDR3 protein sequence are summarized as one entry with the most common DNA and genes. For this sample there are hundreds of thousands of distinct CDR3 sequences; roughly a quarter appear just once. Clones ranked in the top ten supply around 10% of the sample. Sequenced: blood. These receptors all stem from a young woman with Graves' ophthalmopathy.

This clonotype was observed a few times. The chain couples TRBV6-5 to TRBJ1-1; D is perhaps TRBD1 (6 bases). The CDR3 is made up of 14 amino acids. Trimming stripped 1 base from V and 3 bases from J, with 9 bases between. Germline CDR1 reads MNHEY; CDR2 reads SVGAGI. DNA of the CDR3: TGTGCCAGCAGTTACTTCGCAGGGGACACTGAAGCTTTCTTT. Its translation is CASSYFAGDTEAFF.

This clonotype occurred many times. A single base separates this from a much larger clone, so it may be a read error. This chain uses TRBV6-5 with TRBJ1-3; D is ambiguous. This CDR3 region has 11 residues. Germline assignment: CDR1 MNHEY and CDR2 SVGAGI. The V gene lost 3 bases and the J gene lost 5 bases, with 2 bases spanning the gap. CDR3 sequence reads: CASSYRNTIYF. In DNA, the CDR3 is TGTGCCAGCAGTTATCGAAACACCATATATTTT.

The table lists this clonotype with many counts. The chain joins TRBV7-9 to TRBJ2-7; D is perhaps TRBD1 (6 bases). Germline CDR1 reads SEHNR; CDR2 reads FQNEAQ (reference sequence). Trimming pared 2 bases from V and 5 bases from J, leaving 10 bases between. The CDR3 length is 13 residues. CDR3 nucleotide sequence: TGTGCCAGCAGCTTAACAGGGTTGGACGAGCAGTACTTC. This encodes CASSLTGLDEQYF.

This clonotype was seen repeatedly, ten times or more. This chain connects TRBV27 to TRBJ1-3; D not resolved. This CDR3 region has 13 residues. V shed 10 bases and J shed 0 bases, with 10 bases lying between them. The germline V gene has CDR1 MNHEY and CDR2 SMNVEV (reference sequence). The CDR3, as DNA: TGTGCCACATCGGCCGGCTCTGGAAACACCATATATTTT. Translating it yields CATSAGSGNTIYF.

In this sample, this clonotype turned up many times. CDR3 in amino acids: CASSQQAAYGYTF. As DNA, the CDR3 is TGTGCCAGCAGCCAACAGGCAGCCTATGGCTACACCTTC. V gene TRBV3-1 combines with J gene TRBJ1-2; D call uncertain. V lost 2 bases, J lost 4 bases, and 8 bases lay in between. Germline CDR1 reads LGHDT; CDR2 reads YNNKEL (reference sequence). The CDR3 sequence is 13 residues long.

The CDR3 nucleotides are TGTGCCAGCAACTTCCGATCGGAAGCTTTCTTT. It codes for CASNFRSEAFF. The chain employs TRBV27 and TRBJ1-1; D remains unclear. Germline CDR1 reads MNHEY; CDR2 reads SMNVEV (reference sequence). Trimming shortened V by 7 bases and J by 8 bases, and 11 bases separated the two germline ends. This CDR3 contains 11 residues.

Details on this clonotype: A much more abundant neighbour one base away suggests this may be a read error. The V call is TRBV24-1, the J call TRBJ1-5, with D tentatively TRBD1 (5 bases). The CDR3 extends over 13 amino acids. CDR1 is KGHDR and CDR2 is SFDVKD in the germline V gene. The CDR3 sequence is CAASEAGKQPQHF. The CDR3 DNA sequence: TGTGCCGCCAGTGAGGCAGGGAAACAGCCCCAGCATTTT.

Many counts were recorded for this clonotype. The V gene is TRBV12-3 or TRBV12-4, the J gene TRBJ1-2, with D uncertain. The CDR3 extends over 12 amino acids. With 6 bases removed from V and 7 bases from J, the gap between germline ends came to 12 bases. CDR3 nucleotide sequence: TGTGCCAGCAGGTTCCTGTTGGGTGGCTACACCTTC. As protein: CASRFLLGGYTF.

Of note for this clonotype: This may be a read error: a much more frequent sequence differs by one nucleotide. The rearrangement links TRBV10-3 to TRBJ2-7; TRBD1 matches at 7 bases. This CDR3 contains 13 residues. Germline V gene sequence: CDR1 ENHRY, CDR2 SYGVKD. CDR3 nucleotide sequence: TGTGCCATCGGACAAAACAGGGGTTACGGGCAGTACTTC. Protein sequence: CAIGQNRGYGQYF.

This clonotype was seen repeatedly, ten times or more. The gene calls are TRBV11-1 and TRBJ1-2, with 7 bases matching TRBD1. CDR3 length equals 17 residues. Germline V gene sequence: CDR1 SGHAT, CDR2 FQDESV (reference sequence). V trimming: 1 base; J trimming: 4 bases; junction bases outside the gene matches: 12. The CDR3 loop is CASSLVAWGQNSYGYTF. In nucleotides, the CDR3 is TGTGCCAGCAGCTTAGTTGCTTGGGGACAGAATTCCTATGGCTACACCTTC. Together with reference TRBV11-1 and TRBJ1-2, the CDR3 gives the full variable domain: EAEVAQSPRYKITEKSQAVAFWCDPISGHATLYWYRQILGQGPELLVQFQDESVVDDSQLPKDRFSAERLKGVDSTLKIQPAELGDSAMYLCASSLVAWGQNSYGYTFGSGTRLTVV.

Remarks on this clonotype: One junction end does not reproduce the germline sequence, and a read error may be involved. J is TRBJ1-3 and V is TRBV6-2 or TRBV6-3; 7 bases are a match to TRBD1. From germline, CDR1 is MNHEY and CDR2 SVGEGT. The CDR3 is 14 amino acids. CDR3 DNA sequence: TGTGCCAGCAGTGCTGACAGGGCTGGAAACACCATATGTTTT. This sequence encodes CASSADRAGNTICF.

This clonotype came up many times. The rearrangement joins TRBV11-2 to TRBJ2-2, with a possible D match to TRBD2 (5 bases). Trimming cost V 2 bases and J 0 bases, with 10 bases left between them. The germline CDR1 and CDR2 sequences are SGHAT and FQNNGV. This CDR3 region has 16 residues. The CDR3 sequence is CASSLNPGTNTGELFF. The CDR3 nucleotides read TGTGCCAGCAGCTTAAATCCGGGGACGAACACCGGGGAGCTGTTTTTT. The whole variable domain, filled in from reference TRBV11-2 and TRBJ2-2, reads EAGVAQSPRYKIIEKRQSVAFWCNPISGHATLYWYQQILGQGPKLLIQFQNNGVVDDSQLPKDRFSAERLKGVDSTLKIQPAKLEDSAVYLCASSLNPGTNTGELFFGEGSRLTVL.

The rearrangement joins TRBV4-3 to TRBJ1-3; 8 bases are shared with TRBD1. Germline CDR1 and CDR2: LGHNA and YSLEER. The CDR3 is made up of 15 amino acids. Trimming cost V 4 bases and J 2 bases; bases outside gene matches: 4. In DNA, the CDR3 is TGCGCCAGCAGCCGGGAACAGGGGGCTGGAAACACCATATATTTT. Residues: CASSREQGAGNTIYF.

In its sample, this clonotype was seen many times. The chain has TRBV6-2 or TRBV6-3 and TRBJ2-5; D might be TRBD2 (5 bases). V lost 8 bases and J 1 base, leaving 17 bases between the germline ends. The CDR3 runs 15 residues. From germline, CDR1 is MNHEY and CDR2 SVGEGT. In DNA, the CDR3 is TGTGCCAGCGAGGGTGGGCAGAACATCCAAGAGACCCAGTACTTC. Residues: CASEGGQNIQETQYF.

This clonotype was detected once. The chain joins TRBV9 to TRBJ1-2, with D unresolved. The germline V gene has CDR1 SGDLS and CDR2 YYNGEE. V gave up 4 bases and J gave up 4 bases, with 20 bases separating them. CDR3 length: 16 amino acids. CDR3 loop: CASSPPLGPFSYGYTF. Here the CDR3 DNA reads TGTGCCAGCAGCCCTCCCCTAGGGCCTTTTAGCTATGGCTACACCTTC.

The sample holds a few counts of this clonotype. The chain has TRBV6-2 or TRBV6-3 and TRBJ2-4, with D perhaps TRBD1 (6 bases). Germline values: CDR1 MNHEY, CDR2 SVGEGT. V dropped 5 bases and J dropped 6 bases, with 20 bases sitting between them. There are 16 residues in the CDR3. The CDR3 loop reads CASSQILRDKGNIQYF. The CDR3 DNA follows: TGTGCCAGCAGTCAAATATTGAGGGACAAAGGAAACATTCAGTACTTC.

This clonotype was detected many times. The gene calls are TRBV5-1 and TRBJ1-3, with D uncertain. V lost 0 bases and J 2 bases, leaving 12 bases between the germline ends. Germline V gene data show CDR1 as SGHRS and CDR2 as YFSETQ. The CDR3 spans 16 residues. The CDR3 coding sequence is TGCGCCAGCAGCTTGGCGTCGGCCTCCACTGGAAACACCATATATTTT. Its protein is CASSLASASTGNTIYF.

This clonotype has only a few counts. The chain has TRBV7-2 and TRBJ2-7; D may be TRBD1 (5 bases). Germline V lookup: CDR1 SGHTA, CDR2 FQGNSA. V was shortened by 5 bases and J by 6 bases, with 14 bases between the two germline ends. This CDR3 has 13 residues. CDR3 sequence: CASSPTRVGEQYF. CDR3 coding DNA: TGTGCCAGCAGCCCTACCAGGGTTGGCGAGCAGTACTTC.

DNA for the CDR3: TGCAGTGCTAGAGAAGACAGGGACAGCCCTAAATACTTC. It encodes CSAREDRDSPKYF. The chain uses TRBV20-1 and TRBJ2-7; TRBD1 agrees at 7 bases. Germline V gene sequence: CDR1 DFQATT, CDR2 SNEGSKA (reference sequence). This CDR3 contains 13 residues. Trimming took 0 bases from V and 13 from J; bases not matched to a gene: 12.

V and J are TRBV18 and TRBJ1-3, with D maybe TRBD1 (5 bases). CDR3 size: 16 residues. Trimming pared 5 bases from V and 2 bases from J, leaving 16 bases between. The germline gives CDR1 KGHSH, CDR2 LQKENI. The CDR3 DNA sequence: TGTGCCAGCTCAGCGATGGGGCCAATAGCTGGAAACACCATATATTTT. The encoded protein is CASSAMGPIAGNTIYF.

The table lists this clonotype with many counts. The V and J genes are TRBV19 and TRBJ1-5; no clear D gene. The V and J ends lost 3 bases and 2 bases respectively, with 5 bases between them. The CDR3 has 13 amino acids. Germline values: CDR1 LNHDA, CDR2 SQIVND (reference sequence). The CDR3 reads CASSIWGNQPQHF. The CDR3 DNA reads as TGTGCCAGTAGTATTTGGGGCAATCAGCCCCAGCATTTT. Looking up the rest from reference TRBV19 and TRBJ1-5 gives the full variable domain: DGGITQSPKYLFRKEGQNVTLSCEQNLNHDAMYWYRQDPGQGLRLIYYSQIVNDFQKGDIAEGYSVSREKKESFPLTVTSAQKNPTAFYLCASSIWGNQPQHFGDGTRLSIL.

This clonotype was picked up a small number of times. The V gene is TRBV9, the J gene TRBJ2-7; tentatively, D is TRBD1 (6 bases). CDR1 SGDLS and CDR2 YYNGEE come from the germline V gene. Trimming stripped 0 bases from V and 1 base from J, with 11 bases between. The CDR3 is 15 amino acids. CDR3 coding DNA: TGTGCCAGCAGCGTAGATCAGGGGCGTTCCTACGAGCAGTACTTC. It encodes CASSVDQGRSYEQYF.

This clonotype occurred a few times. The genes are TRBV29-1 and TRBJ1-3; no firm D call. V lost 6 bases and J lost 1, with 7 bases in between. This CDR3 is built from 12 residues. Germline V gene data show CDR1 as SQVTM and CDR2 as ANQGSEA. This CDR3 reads CSVRVSGNTIYF. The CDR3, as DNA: TGCAGCGTGAGGGTATCTGGAAACACCATATATTTT.

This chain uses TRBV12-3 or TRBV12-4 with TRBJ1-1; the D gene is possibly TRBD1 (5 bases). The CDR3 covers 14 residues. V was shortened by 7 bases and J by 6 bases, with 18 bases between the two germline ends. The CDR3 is CASIPRLGGAEAFF. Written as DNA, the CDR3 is TGTGCCAGCATCCCCCGGTTGGGGGGGGCTGAAGCTTTCTTT.

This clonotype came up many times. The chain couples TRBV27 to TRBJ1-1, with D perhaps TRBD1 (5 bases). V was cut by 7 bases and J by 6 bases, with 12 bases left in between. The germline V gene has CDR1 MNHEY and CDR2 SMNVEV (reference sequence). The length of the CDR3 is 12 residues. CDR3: CASTNPGAEAFF. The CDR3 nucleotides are TGTGCCAGCACTAACCCGGGGGCTGAAGCTTTCTTT.

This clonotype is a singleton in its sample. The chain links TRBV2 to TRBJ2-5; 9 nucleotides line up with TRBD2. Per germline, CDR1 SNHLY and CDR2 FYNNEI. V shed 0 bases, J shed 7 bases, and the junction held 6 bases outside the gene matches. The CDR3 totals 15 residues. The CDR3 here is CASSEARRAGGTQYF. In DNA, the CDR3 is TGTGCCAGCAGTGAAGCGCGTCGAGCGGGAGGGACCCAGTACTTC.

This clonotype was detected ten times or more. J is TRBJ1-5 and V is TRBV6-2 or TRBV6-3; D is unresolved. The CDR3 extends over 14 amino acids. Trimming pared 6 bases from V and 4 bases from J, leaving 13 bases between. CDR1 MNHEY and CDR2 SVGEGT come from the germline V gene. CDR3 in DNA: TGTGCCAGCAGCGGGAGTAGGTTAAATCAGCCCCAGCATTTT. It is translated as CASSGSRLNQPQHF.

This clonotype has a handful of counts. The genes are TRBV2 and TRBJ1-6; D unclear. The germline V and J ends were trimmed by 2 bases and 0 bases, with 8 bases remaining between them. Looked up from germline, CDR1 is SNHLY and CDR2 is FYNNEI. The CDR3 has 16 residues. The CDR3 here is CASSELGSSYNSPLHF. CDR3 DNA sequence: TGTGCCAGCAGTGAACTGGGGAGCTCCTATAATTCACCCCTCCACTTT.

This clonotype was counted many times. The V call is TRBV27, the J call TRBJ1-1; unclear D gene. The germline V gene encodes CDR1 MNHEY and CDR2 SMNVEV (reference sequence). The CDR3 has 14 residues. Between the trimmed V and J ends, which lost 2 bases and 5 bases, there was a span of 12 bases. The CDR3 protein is CASSLKNPVTEAFF. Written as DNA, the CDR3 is TGTGCCAGCAGTTTAAAGAACCCCGTGACTGAAGCTTTCTTT.

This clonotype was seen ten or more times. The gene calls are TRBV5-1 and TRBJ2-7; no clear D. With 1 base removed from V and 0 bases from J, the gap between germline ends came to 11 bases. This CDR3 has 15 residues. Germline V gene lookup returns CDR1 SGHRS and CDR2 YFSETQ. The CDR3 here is CASSLFAGSSYEQYF. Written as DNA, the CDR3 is TGCGCCAGCAGCTTGTTCGCAGGCAGCTCCTACGAGCAGTACTTC.